These 23 T cell receptor beta chains share one sample of origin, sequenced in a study of T-cell memory formation after mild COVID-19. TCRdb itself ran the 5' RACE reads through MiXCR, one entry per CDR3 protein. The sample lists just over 150,000 distinct CDR3 sequences; roughly 28% were seen once. The sequencing input was PBMCs or a T cell subset sorted from them (not recorded which). The origin of the receptors is an adult woman who had mild COVID-19 (a few samples of this study predate the infection). Cell type and time point are not known.

The V and J genes are TRBV24-1 and TRBJ2-2, with TRBD1 as a possible D gene (5 bases). CDR3 length equals 14 residues. Germline CDR1 reads KGHDR; CDR2 reads SFDVKD. The V gene lost 5 bases and the J gene lost 1 base, with 7 bases spanning the gap. The CDR3: CATSADRNTGELFF. CDR3 nucleotides: TGTGCCACCAGTGCTGACAGGAACACCGGGGAGCTGTTTTTT.

This clonotype was seen only a few times. The V gene is TRBV9, the J gene TRBJ2-5; 12 positions agree with TRBD1. The CDR3 is 17 residues long. Per the germline V gene, CDR1 is SGDLS and CDR2 is YYNGEE. The junction had 11 bases not matched to a gene; V was cut back by 3 bases and J by 5 bases. The CDR3 coding sequence is TGTGCCAGCAGCGCCAACCGGGACAGGGGGCCCCGTGAGACCCAGTACTTC. Translation: CASSANRDRGPRETQYF. Full variable domain (remainder filled in from reference TRBV9 and TRBJ2-5): DSGVTQTPKHLITATGQRVTLRCSPRSGDLSVYWYQQSLDQGLQFLIQYYNGEERAKGNILERFSAQQFPDLHSELNLSSLELGDSALYFCASSANRDRGPRETQYFGPGTRLLVL.

V is TRBV7-2 and J is TRBJ2-1; 7 bases are a match to TRBD2. The CDR3 consists of 16 residues. Germline loops: CDR1 SGHTA, CDR2 FQGNSA. With V trimmed by 4 bases and J by 5 bases, 11 bases remained unmatched. This CDR3 reads CASSSRAAGVNNEQFF. CDR3 DNA: TGTGCCAGCAGCTCGAGGGCGGCGGGAGTGAACAATGAGCAGTTCTTC.

The table lists this clonotype with a few counts. This chain uses TRBV11-1 with TRBJ2-1, with TRBD2 matching 9 bases. This CDR3 contains 15 residues. Germline V gene lookup returns CDR1 SGHAT and CDR2 FQDESV (reference sequence). With V trimmed by 1 base and J by 7 bases, 5 bases remained unmatched. DNA for the CDR3: TGTGCCAGCAGCTTAGGGGCGGGAGGGCCGAATGAGCAGTTCTTC. Its protein product is CASSLGAGGPNEQFF.

A few counts support this clonotype. The chain uses TRBV12-3 or TRBV12-4 and TRBJ2-6; 12 bases are shared with TRBD1. This CDR3 has 20 residues. V lost 4 bases, J lost 1 base, and 11 bases stayed unmatched. The CDR3 DNA is TGTGCCAGCAGTTCGGGTACACCGGGACAGGGGGCTTCTGGGGCCAACGTCCTGACTTTC. Its protein is CASSSGTPGQGASGANVLTF.

This chain joins TRBV6-2 or TRBV6-3 and TRBJ2-5; 9 bases match TRBD1. Germline V gene data show CDR1 as MNHEY and CDR2 as SVGEGT. Losses at the gene ends were 7 bases for V and 2 bases for J; bases not matched to a gene: 11. This CDR3 spans 16 amino acids. The CDR3 sequence: CASIPWRGQGQETQYF. The CDR3 DNA is TGTGCCAGCATTCCCTGGAGAGGACAGGGGCAAGAGACCCAGTACTTC.

This clonotype was seen more than once but under ten times. V usage is TRBV20-1 and J usage is TRBJ2-3, with D possibly TRBD1 on 6 matching bases. V lost 5 bases, J lost 3 bases, and 15 bases lay in between. Germline loops: CDR1 DFQATT, CDR2 SNEGSKA (reference sequence). The CDR3 contains 14 residues. The CDR3 nucleotides are TGCAGTGCTCCTCGGACAGTTCTGACAGATACGCAGTATTTT. Translation gives CSAPRTVLTDTQYF.

This clonotype was seen only a few times. The chain is built from TRBV7-2 and TRBJ1-6, with unresolved D. V lost 2 bases to trimming and J lost 9 bases, with 11 bases between them. The CDR3 is made up of 14 amino acids. CDR1 and CDR2 from the germline V gene are SGHTA and FQGNSA. CDR3 loop: CASSLNGVSSPLHF. The CDR3 DNA reads as TGTGCCAGCAGCTTAAACGGCGTTAGTTCACCCCTCCACTTT.

This clonotype appeared many times. This rearrangement joins TRBV25-1 to TRBJ2-7; D possibly corresponds to TRBD2 (5 bases). Germline V gene data show CDR1 as MGHDK and CDR2 as SYGVNS. CDR3 size: 12 residues. V was trimmed by 4 bases and J by 7 bases, leaving 11 bases between them. CDR3 coding DNA: TGTGCCAGCAGTGCCCCCGGGGAGGAGCAGTACTTC. Translated: CASSAPGEEQYF.

The chain is built from TRBV6-6 and TRBJ1-1; TRBD1 is a possible D gene (6 bases). V lost 7 bases to trimming and J lost 4 bases, with 16 bases between them. This CDR3 has 14 amino acids. Germline loops: CDR1 MNHNY, CDR2 SVGAGI (reference sequence). In nucleotides, the CDR3 is TGTGCCAGCATTTTACAGGGCGGAAGCACTGAAGCTTTCTTT. Protein: CASILQGGSTEAFF.

This chain uses TRBV18 with TRBJ2-7; no clear D. The CDR3 covers 13 residues. Per the germline V gene, CDR1 is KGHSH and CDR2 is LQKENI. Trimming stripped 5 bases from V and 3 bases from J, with 11 bases between. In DNA form, the CDR3 reads TGTGCCAGCTCAGAGGACCTATTCTACGAGCAGTACTTC. Translating it yields CASSEDLFYEQYF.

The chain uses TRBV11-1 and TRBJ2-7; a weak D match, TRBD2 (5 bases). The germline V and J ends were trimmed by 3 bases and 2 bases, with 14 bases remaining between them. Germline CDR1 reads SGHAT; CDR2 reads FQDESV (reference sequence). This CDR3 region has 15 residues. CDR3 nucleotides: TGTGCCAGCAGCTTGCGACCGGGGTTGACCTACGAGCAGTACTTC. Translation: CASSLRPGLTYEQYF.

This clonotype was seen many times. The chain has TRBV7-8 and TRBJ2-5; unclear D gene. This CDR3 region has 13 residues. The ends were cut back, 3 bases at V and 5 bases at J, with 10 bases in the middle. Germline V CDR1 and CDR2: SGHVS, FQNEAQ. The CDR3 reads CASSFRLEETQYF. For the CDR3, the DNA is TGTGCCAGCAGCTTTCGACTGGAGGAGACCCAGTACTTC.

The gene calls are TRBV6-2 or TRBV6-3 and TRBJ2-7; 8 nucleotides align to TRBD2. Germline CDR1 and CDR2: MNHEY and SVGEGT. The CDR3 covers 17 residues. J lost 2 bases, V lost 2 bases, and 11 bases had no gene match. CDR3 nucleotides: TGTGCCAGCAGTTACCCCTCTTCCGGGACTAGGACCTACGAGCAGTACTTC. Its translation: CASSYPSSGTRTYEQYF.

In this sample, this clonotype turned up a few times. The chain uses TRBV19 and TRBJ2-7; 12 positions match TRBD1. Germline V gives CDR1 LNHDA, CDR2 SQIVND (reference sequence). V lost 10 bases, J lost 4 bases, and 5 bases stayed unmatched. The CDR3 runs 13 residues. CDR3: CATWDRGQYEQYF. As DNA, the CDR3 is TGTGCCACTTGGGACAGGGGGCAGTACGAGCAGTACTTC.

This clonotype appeared a few times. The chain employs TRBV7-9 and TRBJ2-7, with 7 bases aligning to TRBD2. The V segment lost 4 bases and the J segment 3 bases; nucleotides outside the gene matches: 9. The CDR3 runs to 15 residues. Germline-derived CDR1 and CDR2 are SEHNR and FQNEAQ (reference sequence). The CDR3 region is CASSSRSGTDYEQYF. The DNA of the CDR3 is TGTGCCAGCAGCTCGAGAAGCGGGACGGACTACGAGCAGTACTTC.

The chain is built from TRBV30 and TRBJ1-2; 7 bases fit TRBD1. Germline V gene data show CDR1 as GTSNPN and CDR2 as SVGIG (reference sequence). After removal of 3 bases from V and 7 bases from J, the junction contained 11 bases not matched to a gene. The CDR3 is 14 residues long. The CDR3 loop reads CAWSPGRGLSGYTF. CDR3 nucleotides: TGTGCCTGGAGCCCCGGCAGGGGGTTGAGTGGCTACACCTTC.

V and J are TRBV9 and TRBJ1-2, with D perhaps TRBD1 (5 bases). The germline gives CDR1 SGDLS, CDR2 YYNGEE. CDR3 length: 16 amino acids. V lost 0 bases and J lost 9, with 21 bases in between. Written as DNA, the CDR3 is TGTGCCAGCAGCGTAGACCCAGGGTCATTGTGGGAGCGCTACACCTTC. It translates to CASSVDPGSLWERYTF.

J is TRBJ2-2 and V is TRBV5-1, with TRBD1 matching over 8 bases. This CDR3 comprises 14 residues. Germline CDR1 is SGHRS and CDR2 is YFSETQ. J was trimmed by 3 bases and V by 5 bases; bases with no gene match: 3. CDR3 residues: CASRNRGDTGELFF. The CDR3 nucleotides read TGCGCCAGCAGGAACAGGGGGGACACCGGGGAGCTGTTTTTT.

The rearrangement uses TRBV7-6 and TRBJ2-7, with 10 bases identical to TRBD1. The V segment lost 4 bases and the J segment 6 bases; nucleotides outside the gene matches: 9. Germline lookup yields CDR1 SGHVS and CDR2 FNYEAQ. The CDR3 spans 15 residues. The CDR3, as DNA: TGTGCCAGCAGCTCCTCCGGGACAGGGGTCTTCGAGCAGTACTTC. Translated: CASSSSGTGVFEQYF.

The V and J genes are TRBV6-6 and TRBJ2-1, with D unclear. V was trimmed by 2 bases and J by 7 bases, leaving 9 bases between them. Germline V gene data show CDR1 as MNHNY and CDR2 as SVGAGI (reference sequence). The CDR3 covers 13 residues. DNA for the CDR3: TGTGCCAGCAGTTACGGCGTGGGGAATGAGCAGTTCTTC. Protein sequence: CASSYGVGNEQFF.

This clonotype was picked up a small number of times. The chain employs TRBV4-2 and TRBJ1-1; maybe TRBD1 (5 bases). Between the trimmed V and J ends, which lost 2 bases and 7 bases, there was a span of 26 bases. There are 18 residues in the CDR3. Germline loops: CDR1 LGHNA, CDR2 YNFKEQ. The CDR3 nucleotides are TGTGCCAGCAGCCAACCCGAAATTGGGTGGGACGAGGGTGTTGAAGCTTTCTTT. Its translation: CASSQPEIGWDEGVEAFF.

CDR3 residues: CASSPVTATNEKLFF. The CDR3 DNA reads TGTGCCAGCAGCCCCGTAACAGCAACTAATGAAAAACTGTTTTTT. The rearrangement uses TRBV7-2 and TRBJ1-4; D is uncertain. V dropped 5 bases and J dropped 0 bases, with 10 bases sitting between them. This CDR3 is built from 15 residues. Germline CDR1 reads SGHTA; CDR2 reads FQGNSA.